This TCR beta chain stems from a study of CD8+CD57+ T cells in acquired aplastic anemia. As for the study in general: The DNA of sorted CD4+ and CD8+ cells averaged roughly 3.2 ug.

General study findings and limits: Comparison of patients with controls identified nearly 30 shared CD8+ CDR3 sequences. CD8+ Simpson's diversity did not differ significantly between patients and controls.

Comments on this clonotype: No antigen is known for it.

V was trimmed by 5 bases and J by 10 bases, leaving 12 bases between them. The CDR3 extends over 12 amino acids. CDR1 is SGHAT, CDR2 FQNNGV, per germline. Selection for sequencing was limited to patients who had shown CD8+CD57+ cell expansion by flow cytometry. Researchers used genomic DNA as the template to profile TCR beta VDJ and CDR3. TCRdb independently ran MiXCR on the reads; one entry per CDR3 protein. The profile shows 89,000 or so distinct CDR3 sequences, roughly two thirds of them singletons. The sequencing sample was made of sorted CD4+, CD8+, or CD8+CD57+ T cells (not recorded which) from PBMCs. This chain links TRBV11-2 with TRBJ2-1; D not certain. This TCR came from a human donor with aplastic anemia. CDR3 region: CASSPTAREQFF. CDR3 nucleotide sequence: TGTGCCAGCAGCCCCACAGCACGCGAGCAGTTCTTC.